A selection of T cell receptor beta chains follows, all from one sample in a study of cytomegalovirus exposure and HLA in healthy donors. Assay used: immunoSEQ multiplex PCR; TCRdb lists only in-frame clones, some missing. The repertoire consists of tens of thousands of clones, with roughly 63% occurring once and the leading ten covering around a fifth. The sample comprised PBMCs. Receptor source: a woman aged 45-60 years in good health and CMV-seropositive. Both conserved end residues are part of each CDR3. The order of the fields is clone size, J gene, V gene, D gene, CDR3 protein, CDR3 DNA. D genes are given only for firm matches. The size field is filled for only some rows; it gives once, few, many or a size class.

size: NA
J: TRBJ2-3
V: TRBV9
D: TRBD2
CDR3: CASSVGGSGGVDTQYF
DNA: TGTGCCAGCAGCGTAGGAGGTAGCGGGGGGGTAGATACGCAGTATTTT

size: NA
J: TRBJ1-5
V: TRBV30
D: NA
CDR3: CAWSVLPQQGHNQPQHF
DNA: TGTGCCTGGAGTGTACTCCCGCAGCAGGGACACAATCAGCCCCAGCATTTT

size: NA
J: TRBJ2-1
V: TRBV30
D: NA
CDR3: CAWSDAGYYNEQFF
DNA: TGTGCCTGGAGTGACGCAGGGTACTACAATGAGCAGTTCTTC

size: NA
J: TRBJ2-2
V: TRBV27
D: TRBD2
CDR3: CASSFFGSGGLNTGELFF
DNA: TGTGCCAGCAGTTTCTTTGGGAGCGGGGGCCTTAACACCGGGGAGCTGTTTTTT

size: NA
J: TRBJ2-6
V: TRBV21-1
D: NA
CDR3: CASLHWGPGQGPPGANVLTF
DNA: TGTGCCAGCTTGCATTGGGGCCCGGGACAGGGACCTCCTGGGGCCAACGTCCTGACTTTC

size: NA
J: TRBJ1-5
V: TRBV29-1
D: TRBD1
CDR3: CSARGQGDQPQHF
DNA: TGCAGCGCCCGGGGACAGGGGGATCAGCCCCAGCATTTT

size: NA
J: TRBJ2-7
V: TRBV6-6
D: TRBD2
CDR3: CASSSPGLAGSYEQYF
DNA: TGTGCCAGCAGCTCCCCCGGACTAGCGGGGTCATACGAGCAGTACTTC

size: NA
J: TRBJ2-7
V: TRBV28
D: NA
CDR3: CASRSTLYEQYF
DNA: TGTGCCAGCAGATCTACCCTCTACGAGCAGTACTTC

size: once
J: TRBJ1-2
V: TRBV28
D: TRBD1
CDR3: CASFRDRVDGYTF
DNA: TGTGCCAGCTTCCGGGACAGGGTGGATGGCTACACCTTC

size: NA
J: TRBJ1-4
V: TRBV7-9
D: TRBD1
CDR3: CASRFTGETNEKLFF
DNA: TGTGCCAGCAGATTTACAGGGGAAACTAATGAAAAACTGTTTTTT

size: NA
J: TRBJ2-2
V: TRBV2
D: NA
CDR3: CASSEREYPGELFF
DNA: TGTGCCAGCAGTGAACGCGAGTATCCCGGGGAGCTGTTTTTT

size: NA
J: TRBJ2-6
V: TRBV6-1
D: NA
CDR3: CASRGDNSGANVLTF
DNA: TGTGCCAGCAGGGGGGACAACTCTGGGGCCAACGTCCTGACTTTC

size: NA
J: TRBJ1-1
V: TRBV27
D: TRBD1
CDR3: CASSAGQGGGNTEAFF
DNA: TGTGCCAGCAGTGCGGGACAGGGTGGTGGGAACACTGAAGCTTTCTTT

size: NA
J: TRBJ1-4
V: TRBV10-3
D: NA
CDR3: CATPFRERNEKLFF
DNA: TGTGCCACCCCTTTCCGGGAGAGAAATGAAAAACTGTTTTTT

size: NA
J: TRBJ2-3
V: TRBV10-1
D: TRBD2
CDR3: CASSEGPSGGADTQYF
DNA: TGCGCCAGCAGTGAGGGGCCTAGCGGGGGCGCAGATACGCAGTATTTT

size: NA
J: TRBJ1-1
V: TRBV5-5
D: NA
CDR3: CASSLSRNTEAFF
DNA: TGTGCCAGCAGCTTATCCAGGAACACTGAAGCTTTCTTT

size: NA
J: TRBJ1-1
V: TRBV6-1
D: NA
CDR3: CASSAYTEAFF
DNA: TGTGCCAGCAGTGCGTACACTGAAGCTTTCTTT

size: NA
J: TRBJ1-3
V: TRBV5-1
D: NA
CDR3: CASRPVPGVGNTIYF
DNA: TGCGCCAGCCGACCCGTCCCAGGGGTTGGAAACACCATATATTTT

size: NA
J: TRBJ2-1
V: TRBV7-3
D: NA
CDR3: CASSLGASTYNEQFF
DNA: TGTGCCAGCAGCTTAGGAGCCTCCACCTACAATGAGCAGTTCTTC

size: NA
J: TRBJ2-3
V: TRBV25-1
D: TRBD1
CDR3: CASRGRTGVGTDTQYF
DNA: TGTGCCAGCAGAGGCCGGACAGGGGTGGGCACAGATACGCAGTATTTT

size: NA
J: TRBJ1-2
V: TRBV6-1
D: TRBD1
CDR3: CASSEKWTGDYGYTF
DNA: TGTGCCAGCAGTGAGAAATGGACAGGGGACTATGGCTACACCTTC

size: few
J: TRBJ1-6
V: TRBV6-6
D: NA
CDR3: CASSYSSAGGFPLHF
DNA: TGTGCCAGCAGTTACTCGTCCGCCGGGGGGTTCCCCCTCCACTTT

size: NA
J: TRBJ2-2
V: TRBV9
D: TRBD2
CDR3: CASSFPGRGDTTGELFF
DNA: TGTGCCAGCAGCTTCCCCGGGAGGGGGGACACAACCGGGGAGCTGTTTTTT

size: once
J: TRBJ2-2
V: TRBV30
D: TRBD1
CDR3: CAWNGRAGGTGELFF
DNA: TGTGCCTGGAACGGTAGGGCAGGGGGAACCGGGGAGCTGTTTTTT

size: once
J: TRBJ2-1
V: TRBV2
D: TRBD2
CDR3: CASAGGAVRNEQFF
DNA: TGTGCCAGCGCGGGGGGGGCAGTTCGGAATGAGCAGTTCTTC

size: NA
J: TRBJ2-1
V: TRBV6-5
D: NA
CDR3: CASSYSNSLREQFF
DNA: TGTGCCAGCAGTTACTCGAATAGCCTTCGGGAGCAGTTCTTC

size: NA
J: TRBJ1-2
V: TRBV9
D: TRBD1
CDR3: CASSVSTGAGYGYTF
DNA: TGTGCCAGCAGCGTGTCAACAGGGGCAGGCTATGGCTACACCTTC

size: few
J: TRBJ2-7
V: TRBV4-1
D: NA
CDR3: CASSQVGRRYEQYF
DNA: TGCGCCAGCAGCCAAGTCGGCAGGCGATACGAGCAGTACTTC

size: once
J: TRBJ1-4
V: TRBV4-3
D: NA
CDR3: CASSQDKIGAGDEKLFF
DNA: TGCGCCAGCAGCCAAGATAAAATAGGGGCAGGGGACGAAAAACTGTTTTTT

size: NA
J: TRBJ2-3
V: TRBV5-8
D: TRBD2
CDR3: CASSFGLAGGTDTQYF
DNA: TGTGCCAGCAGCTTCGGACTAGCGGGGGGCACAGATACGCAGTATTTT

size: NA
J: TRBJ2-3
V: TRBV9
D: TRBD1
CDR3: CASSGRPGTGFGTDTQYF
DNA: TGTGCCAGCAGCGGCCGTCCCGGGACAGGGTTTGGCACAGATACGCAGTATTTT

size: NA
J: TRBJ1-2
V: TRBV20-1
D: NA
CDR3: CSLGGGGGYTF
DNA: TGCAGCCTCGGGGGAGGAGGTGGCTACACCTTC

size: NA
J: TRBJ1-1
V: TRBV7-3
D: TRBD1
CDR3: CASSEQGQGRTEAFF
DNA: TGTGCCAGCAGCGAGCAGGGACAGGGGAGGACTGAAGCTTTCTTT

size: few
J: TRBJ1-1
V: TRBV5-1
D: NA
CDR3: CASSPQGQTNTEAFF
DNA: TGCGCCAGCAGCCCCCAAGGACAGACCAACACTGAAGCTTTCTTT

size: NA
J: TRBJ2-7
V: TRBV11-2
D: NA
CDR3: CASSLVTGEQYF
DNA: TGTGCCAGCAGCTTAGTAACGGGCGAGCAGTACTTC

size: NA
J: TRBJ1-6
V: TRBV28
D: NA
CDR3: CASNPGGNVNSPLHF
DNA: TGTGCCAGCAACCCGGGCGGGAACGTTAATTCACCCCTCCACTTT

size: NA
J: TRBJ1-2
V: TRBV6-1
D: NA
CDR3: CASSEFAGANYGYTF
DNA: TGTGCCAGCAGTGAATTTGCGGGCGCTAACTATGGCTACACCTTC

size: NA
J: TRBJ2-3
V: TRBV5-6
D: TRBD2
CDR3: CASSPVAGGTDTQYF
DNA: TGTGCCAGCAGCCCCGTGGCGGGGGGCACAGATACGCAGTATTTT

size: NA
J: TRBJ1-2
V: TRBV7-9
D: NA
CDR3: CASSLEEGSNYGYTF
DNA: TGTGCCAGCAGCTTAGAGGAGGGCTCAAACTATGGCTACACCTTC

size: NA
J: TRBJ2-7
V: TRBV4-2
D: TRBD1
CDR3: CASSQENRGFIEQYF
DNA: TGTGCCAGCAGCCAAGAAAACAGGGGATTCATCGAGCAGTACTTC

size: few
J: TRBJ2-7
V: TRBV6-5
D: NA
CDR3: CASSPRGGGEQYF
DNA: TGTGCCAGCAGCCCTAGGGGGGGTGGCGAGCAGTACTTC

size: NA
J: TRBJ1-1
V: TRBV30
D: NA
CDR3: CAWSVLLNTEAFF
DNA: TGTGCCTGGAGTGTACTATTGAACACTGAAGCTTTCTTT

size: NA
J: TRBJ2-1
V: TRBV5-8
D: NA
CDR3: CASSPLGLSSYNEQFF
DNA: TGTGCCAGCAGCCCCCTAGGACTGAGCTCCTACAATGAGCAGTTCTTC

size: NA
J: TRBJ1-2
V: TRBV28
D: NA
CDR3: CASSPSPGLRGYTF
DNA: TGTGCCAGCAGTCCCTCTCCAGGGCTGCGGGGCTACACCTTC

size: once
J: TRBJ2-3
V: TRBV9
D: TRBD2
CDR3: CASSVESGVLADTQYF
DNA: TGTGCCAGCAGCGTAGAAAGCGGGGTACTGGCAGATACGCAGTATTTT

size: NA
J: TRBJ1-6
V: TRBV30
D: NA
CDR3: CAWSVWAGANSPLHF
DNA: TGTGCCTGGAGTGTTTGGGCAGGGGCAAATTCACCCCTCCACTTT

size: NA
J: TRBJ1-2
V: TRBV29-1
D: TRBD1
CDR3: CSVEKGQGPNYGYTF
DNA: TGCAGCGTTGAAAAGGGACAGGGGCCTAACTATGGCTACACCTTC

size: NA
J: TRBJ2-7
V: TRBV28
D: NA
CDR3: CASSPPGAGYEQYF
DNA: TGTGCCAGCAGTCCCCCAGGGGCCGGATACGAGCAGTACTTC

size: NA
J: TRBJ2-7
V: TRBV11-2
D: NA
CDR3: CASHRSGEISYEQYF
DNA: TGTGCCAGCCATAGATCCGGGGAGATCTCCTACGAGCAGTACTTC